This section outlines one T cell receptor (beta chain) sequence together with its context. Its antigen is not known. The CDR3 end lies 3 residues beyond the end of the read and is filled in from the germline J gene. This CDR3 has 13 residues. Trimming cost V 5 bases and J 2 bases; bases outside gene matches: 6. The V gene's germline CDR1 is SQVTM and CDR2 ANQGSEA. CVID subjects had received replacement immunoglobulin for at least one year. Heparinized whole blood, 5 to 8 ml, came from each donor. The sample originates from a study of T cell clonality in common variable immunodeficiency. Study observations and caveats: Shared TCRbeta clones were fewer between CVID subjects than controls. Common variable immunodeficiency TCR beta sequences reportedly had fewer deletions and N-nucleotide insertions.

The repertoire was sequenced with immunoSEQ multiplex PCR; TCRdb's copy has only in-frame clones and lacks some. The sample shows some 16,000 clones, none of them appearing just once. What was sequenced was peripheral blood mononuclear cells. The V and J genes are TRBV29-1 and TRBJ2-7, with 7 nucleotides matching TRBD1. The receptor was derived from a human donor with common variable immunodeficiency. Partial CDR3 DNA: TGCAGCGTTACGACAGGGTCCGCCTACGAG. The encoded protein is CSVTTGSAYE. Given in full, the CDR3 is CSVTTGSAYEQYF.